The 9 T cell receptor beta chains below were found in one sample sequenced in a study of brain T cells in children with intractable seizures. Only cases whose brain tissue showed the highest T cell transcript signatures were sequenced. Here immunoSEQ multiplex PCR was the method, and the copy in TCRdb shows in-frame clones only, minus some. Of thousands of clones detected, roughly 73% appear once; the ten largest clones hold approximately 10%. This specimen was resected brain tissue, taken at surgery. Source of these receptors: a boy in the first two years of life with tuberous sclerosis and intractable seizures.

The gene calls are TRBV11-3 and TRBJ2-7, with D tentatively TRBD1 (6 bases). This CDR3 is built from 13 residues. CDR1 and CDR2 (germline): SGHNT, YENEEA. The germline V and J ends were trimmed by 4 bases and 2 bases, with 9 bases remaining between them. CDR3 residues: CASSWGTTYEQYF. In DNA, the CDR3 is TGTGCCAGCAGCTGGGGGACAACCTACGAGCAGTACTTC.

The chain carries TRBV6-5 and TRBJ2-2; a possible D gene is TRBD2 (7 bases). The CDR3 covers 13 residues. Germline V lookup: CDR1 MNHEY, CDR2 SVGAGI. V lost 10 bases to trimming and J lost 7 bases, with 16 bases between them. CDR3 nucleotides: TGTGCCATCTTAGGGGGGGCAGGCGGGGAGCTGTTTTTT. Its protein product is CAILGGAGGELFF.

This chain connects TRBV6-5 to TRBJ1-6, with a tentative D call TRBD1 (6 bases). Germline assignment: CDR1 MNHEY and CDR2 SVGAGI. Between the trimmed V and J ends, which lost 0 bases and 9 bases, there was a span of 15 bases. The CDR3 spans 16 residues. The CDR3 region is CASSYSKTGAGSPLHF. The CDR3 DNA is TGTGCCAGCAGTTACTCTAAGACAGGCGCGGGTTCACCCCTCCACTTT.

V gene TRBV29-1 combines with J gene TRBJ2-7; 8 bases map to TRBD1. This CDR3 has 15 amino acids. Trimming at V came to 1 base and at J to 3 bases, leaving 8 bases not matched to a gene. Looked up from germline, CDR1 is SQVTM and CDR2 is ANQGSEA. CDR3 in DNA: TGCAGCGTTGAAGGGAAGGGACAGGCGATCTACGAGCAGTACTTC. Its protein is CSVEGKGQAIYEQYF.

V usage is TRBV28 and J usage is TRBJ2-2; D unclear. V shed 7 bases and J shed 4 bases, with 13 bases lying between them. Germline CDR1 reads MDHEN; CDR2 reads SYDVKM. CDR3 size: 14 residues. CDR3 amino acids: CASTLGWGTGELFF. The CDR3 DNA reads as TGTGCCAGCACCTTGGGGTGGGGCACCGGGGAGCTGTTTTTT.

This clone has more than one count but fewer than ten. The chain has TRBV29-1 and TRBJ2-1; no firm D call. The CDR3 runs to 13 residues. With 6 bases removed from V and 2 bases from J, the gap between germline ends came to 11 bases. Looked up from germline, CDR1 is SQVTM and CDR2 is ANQGSEA. CDR3 sequence reads: CSVCTPTYNEQFF. CDR3 nucleotides: TGCAGCGTCTGCACCCCAACCTACAATGAGCAGTTCTTC.

The V gene is TRBV11-3, the J gene TRBJ1-2, with D hard to call. CDR1 and CDR2 from the germline V gene are SGHNT and YENEEA. V lost 0 bases and J lost 13, with 12 bases in between. This CDR3 has 12 amino acids. The CDR3 DNA reads TGTGCCAGCAGCTTAGATTGGAAGCTGGCCACCTTC. Encoded protein: CASSLDWKLATF.

This clone has a single count. This sequence joins TRBV6-7 and TRBJ2-7; 9 nucleotides line up with TRBD1. TRBV6-7 carries the ORF label, with uncertain function. The CDR3 runs to 14 residues. Losses at the gene ends were 3 bases for V and 5 bases for J; bases not matched to a gene: 5. The CDR3 DNA sequence: TGTGCCAGCAGTTATCGGACAGGGGTAGACGAGCAGTACTTC. Residues: CASSYRTGVDEQYF.

V usage is TRBV19 and J usage is TRBJ2-1, with 10 bases aligning to TRBD1. After removal of 4 bases from V and 0 bases from J, the junction contained 15 bases not matched to a gene. The CDR3 extends over 20 amino acids. CDR1 and CDR2 (germline): LNHDA, SQIVND (reference sequence). The CDR3 nucleotides are TGTGCCAGTAGTACCCCCGGACAGGGGGAACCCCATAGCTCCTACAATGAGCAGTTCTTC. This translates into CASSTPGQGEPHSSYNEQFF.